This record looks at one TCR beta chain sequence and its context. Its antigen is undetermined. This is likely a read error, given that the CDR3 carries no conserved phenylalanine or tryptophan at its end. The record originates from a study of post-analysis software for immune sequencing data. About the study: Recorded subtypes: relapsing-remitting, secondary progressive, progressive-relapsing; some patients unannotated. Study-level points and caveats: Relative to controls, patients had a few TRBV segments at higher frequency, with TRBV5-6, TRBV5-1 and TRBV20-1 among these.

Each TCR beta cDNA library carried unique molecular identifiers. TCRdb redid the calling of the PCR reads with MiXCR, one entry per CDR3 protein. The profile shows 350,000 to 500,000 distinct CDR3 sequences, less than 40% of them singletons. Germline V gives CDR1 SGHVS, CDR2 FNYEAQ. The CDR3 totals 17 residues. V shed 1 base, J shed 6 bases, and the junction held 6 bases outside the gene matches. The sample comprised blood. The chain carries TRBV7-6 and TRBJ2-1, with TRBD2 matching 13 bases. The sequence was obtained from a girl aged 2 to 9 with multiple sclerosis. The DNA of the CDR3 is TGTGCCAGCAGCTTAGAGGGGGGACTAGCGGGAATCAATGAGCAGTTCTGC. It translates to CASSLEGGLAGINEQFC.